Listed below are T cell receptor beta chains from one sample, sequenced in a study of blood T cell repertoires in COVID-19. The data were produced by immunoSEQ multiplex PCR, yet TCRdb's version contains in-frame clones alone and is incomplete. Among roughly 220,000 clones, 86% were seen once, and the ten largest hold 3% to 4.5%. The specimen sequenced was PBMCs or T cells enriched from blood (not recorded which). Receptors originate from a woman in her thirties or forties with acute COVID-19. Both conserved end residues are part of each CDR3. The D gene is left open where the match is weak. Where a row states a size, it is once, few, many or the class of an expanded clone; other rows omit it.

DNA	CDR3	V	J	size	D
TGTGCCAGCAGCGTTACGGGTTTTGCGGAAGCTTTCTTT	CASSVTGFAEAFF	TRBV9	TRBJ1-1	.	.
TGTGCCAGTAGTACTGGCGCAGGTGGGAATTCACCCCTCCACTTT	CASSTGAGGNSPLHF	TRBV19	TRBJ1-6	.	.
TGTGCCAGCAGCGTAAACGCCCAGGAAGACTATGGCTACACCTTC	CASSVNAQEDYGYTF	TRBV9	TRBJ1-2	.	.
TGTGCCAGCAGCTTGGACCCGCAGGGGGCGCGGGAGCAGTACTTC	CASSLDPQGAREQYF	TRBV11-2	TRBJ2-7	.	TRBD1
TGTGCCAGTACTTTTAGAGGGAGTGAAAAACTGTTTTTT	CASTFRGSEKLFF	TRBV19	TRBJ1-4	.	.
TGTGCCTGGCACCGGGACAGGGGATCACCCCTCCACTTT	CAWHRDRGSPLHF	TRBV30	TRBJ1-6	.	TRBD1
TGTGCCAGCAGCTTAGGTCGGACAGGGGGTAGTGAAGCTTTCTTT	CASSLGRTGGSEAFF	TRBV7-9	TRBJ1-1	few	TRBD1
TGTGCCATCAGGTCGGACACCGAAGAGACCCAGTACTTC	CAIRSDTEETQYF	TRBV10-3	TRBJ2-5	.	.
TGCGCCAGCAGCCTACAGGGGGGAGGTGAAAAACTGTTTTTT	CASSLQGGGEKLFF	TRBV5-1	TRBJ1-4	.	TRBD1
TGTGCCACCAGCAGACCGGCGGGTACTGAAGCTTTCTTT	CATSRPAGTEAFF	TRBV15	TRBJ1-1	.	.
TGTGCCACCAGCTCGGGGAAGGGGGTAGTAGATACGCAGTATTTT	CATSSGKGVVDTQYF	TRBV24-1	TRBJ2-3	.	.
TGTGCCAGCAGTGATACGGTCCGGTCGCAGGCGAATCAGCCCCAGCATTTT	CASSDTVRSQANQPQHF	TRBV2	TRBJ1-5	.	.
TGTGCCAGCAGCCAGAGGACAGGGGTGAGCTCCTACGAGCAGTACTTC	CASSQRTGVSSYEQYF	TRBV7-2	TRBJ2-7	.	TRBD1
TGTGCCAGCAGCGTAGGGGACCAGGGGAGAGGGGAAAAACTGTTTTTT	CASSVGDQGRGEKLFF	TRBV9	TRBJ1-4	.	.
TGTGCCAGCAGCCTATTAACAGGGGGCTCTGGAAACACCATATATTTT	CASSLLTGGSGNTIYF	TRBV3-1/TRBV3-2	TRBJ1-3	.	TRBD1
TGTGCCAGTAGTATTCTCTCAGGATCCTCACATCAGCCCCAGCATTTT	CASSILSGSSHQPQHF	TRBV19	TRBJ1-5	once	.
TGTGCCAGCAGCCTCCAAGAGACCCAGTACTTC	CASSLQETQYF	TRBV12-3/TRBV12-4	TRBJ2-5	.	.
TGTGCCTGCCCATATTCCAGGGGATCGTACAATGAGCAGTTCTTC	CACPYSRGSYNEQFF	TRBV30	TRBJ2-1	.	.
TGTGCCAGCAGCCAAGAAAGACAGGTCATGAACACTGAAGCTTTCTTT	CASSQERQVMNTEAFF	TRBV14	TRBJ1-1	.	.
TGCGCCAGCACCCGGCCGGGCAAGGACTCTTCCACAGATACGCAGTATTTT	CASTRPGKDSSTDTQYF	TRBV5-1	TRBJ2-3	.	.
TGTGCCAGCAGCCGCAGAGTGGCTAGCGGGGGGGCAAGGGAGACCCAGTACTTC	CASSRRVASGGARETQYF	TRBV2	TRBJ2-5	.	TRBD2
TGTGCCAGCAGTCGGACAGGGATTAACACTGAAGCTTTCTTT	CASSRTGINTEAFF	TRBV6-5	TRBJ1-1	.	TRBD1
TGTGCCAGCAGTGAAGTGGGTGGGAGCTCTGGAAACACCATATATTTT	CASSEVGGSSGNTIYF	TRBV2	TRBJ1-3	.	.
TGTGCCAGCCAAGCGGGACAGGGGCTTGAGCAGTACTTC	CASQAGQGLEQYF	TRBV27	TRBJ2-7	.	TRBD1
TGTGCCAGTAGCAGGACAGGGGACTATGGCTACACCTTC	CASSRTGDYGYTF	TRBV19	TRBJ1-2	.	TRBD1